One and the same sample provided the 13 T cell receptor beta chains below, sequenced in a study of T cells in Graves' hyperthyroidism and ophthalmopathy. TCR beta CDR3 sequences were amplified from RNA transcripts. Researchers ran a first-round RT-PCR on the TCR CDR3 using the HTBI primer set. A single record per CDR3 protein comes from TCRdb applying MiXCR to the multiplex PCR reads. The sample has a few hundred thousand distinct CDR3 sequences; approximately 15% are singletons. What was sequenced was blood. The source of these receptors is a woman in her thirties with Graves' hyperthyroidism.

The V and J genes are TRBV6-1 and TRBJ2-1, with 13 nucleotides matching TRBD2. CDR3 length: 13 residues. Germline CDR1 and CDR2: MNHNS and SASEGT. The V and J ends lost 6 bases and 9 bases, in that order; junction bases with no gene match: 2. CDR3 in amino acids: CASRGLAGAEQFF. CDR3 bases: TGTGCCAGCAGAGGACTAGCGGGAGCTGAGCAGTTCTTC.

This clonotype was picked up a small number of times. This sequence joins TRBV7-9 and TRBJ2-1, with D possibly TRBD1 on 5 matching bases. V was trimmed by 5 bases and J by 7 bases, leaving 12 bases between them. CDR3 length equals 13 residues. CDR1 is SEHNR, CDR2 FQNEAQ, per germline (reference sequence). The CDR3 protein is CASSPLPGNEQFF. The DNA of the CDR3 is TGTGCCAGCAGCCCGCTGCCAGGGAATGAGCAGTTCTTC.

This clonotype was detected ten times or more. The J gene is TRBJ2-1, the V gene TRBV12-3 or TRBV12-4; perhaps D is TRBD1 or TRBD2 (6 bases each). V gave up 5 bases and J gave up 0 bases, with 14 bases separating them. The CDR3 is 16 amino acids. Here the CDR3 DNA reads TGTGCCAGCAGTCCCGGGGGCGGAGCCTCCTACAATGAGCAGTTCTTC. Protein: CASSPGGGASYNEQFF.

This clonotype has just a few counts. V gene TRBV5-5 combines with J gene TRBJ2-7; TRBD2 agrees at 8 bases. CDR3 length: 15 residues. Germline assignment: CDR1 SGHKS and CDR2 YYEKEE (reference sequence). The V segment lost 7 bases and the J segment 3 bases; nucleotides outside the gene matches: 12. DNA for the CDR3: TGTGCCAGCCAAAGCCTACACGGGGGGGACTACGAGCAGTACTTC. Amino acids: CASQSLHGGDYEQYF.

This clonotype was recorded at least ten times. The chain links TRBV20-1 to TRBJ2-2, with TRBD2 identical over 10 bases. CDR1 is DFQATT and CDR2 is SNEGSKA in the germline V gene (reference sequence). V shed 1 base, J shed 6 bases, and the junction held 5 bases outside the gene matches. CDR3 length: 15 residues. CDR3 in amino acids: CSARALAGVPGELFF. In DNA form, the CDR3 reads TGCAGTGCTAGAGCTCTAGCGGGAGTTCCCGGGGAGCTGTTTTTT.

In this sample, this clonotype turned up many times. The chain recombines TRBV2 with TRBJ1-2; tentatively, D is TRBD1 (6 bases). Trimming shortened V by 3 bases and J by 5 bases, and 22 bases separated the two germline ends. This CDR3 spans 17 amino acids. From germline, CDR1 is SNHLY and CDR2 FYNNEI. In nucleotides, the CDR3 is TGTGCCAGCAGTGACGGATTGAGGGGTGGGGGGGCATATGGCTACACCTTC. Protein product: CASSDGLRGGGAYGYTF.

This rearrangement joins TRBV10-3 to TRBJ2-3; TRBD2 aligns across 13 bases. Germline CDR1 is ENHRY and CDR2 is SYGVKD. Trimming cost V 0 bases and J 0 bases; bases outside gene matches: 3. The CDR3 has 18 amino acids. In DNA, the CDR3 is TGTGCCATCAGTGAGTCCCGGACTAGCGGGAGCAGCACAGATACGCAGTATTTT. Translation: CAISESRTSGSSTDTQYF.

The chain uses TRBV6-2 or TRBV6-3 and TRBJ2-7; 12 bases align to TRBD2. The CDR3 loop spans 17 amino acids. CDR1 is MNHEY and CDR2 is SVGEGT in the germline V gene. J lost 0 bases, V lost 5 bases, and 8 bases had no gene match. CDR3: CASSPGLAGRVSYEQYF. The CDR3 coding sequence is TGTGCCAGCAGTCCGGGACTAGCGGGCCGCGTCTCCTACGAGCAGTACTTC.

This clonotype appeared many times. The J gene is TRBJ2-3, the V gene TRBV30, with D uncertain. CDR3 size: 13 residues. V lost 4 bases to trimming and J lost 0 bases, with 8 bases between them. Germline-derived CDR1 and CDR2 are GTSNPN and SVGIG (reference sequence). CDR3 sequence reads: CAWTGVSTDTQYF. The CDR3 DNA reads as TGTGCCTGGACGGGCGTAAGCACAGATACGCAGTATTTT.

This clonotype was seen a few times. It may be a read error: a sequence one base away is much more abundant. The DNA for the CDR3 is TGTGCCAGCAGTGATCCAGGGCAACCGGGGACCCAGTACTTC. Amino acid sequence: CASSDPGQPGTQYF. The chain uses TRBV2 and TRBJ2-5; tentatively, D is TRBD1 (5 bases). CDR1 SNHLY and CDR2 FYNNEI come from the germline V gene. With 3 bases removed from V and 7 bases from J, the gap between germline ends came to 15 bases. The CDR3 runs 14 residues.

For this clonotype: Mismatch with germline at one junction end may stem from a read error. The chain links TRBV29-1 to TRBJ2-7; 9 nucleotides align to TRBD2. Germline-derived CDR1 and CDR2 are SQVTM and ANQGSEA. The CDR3 is 13 amino acids. CDR3: CSVEAGGSYEQYF. CDR3 in DNA: TGCAGCGTCGAAGCGGGAGGATCCTACGAGCAGTACTTC.

This clonotype was seen many times. This chain uses TRBV27 with TRBJ2-2, with a tentative D call TRBD1 (6 bases). Germline assignment: CDR1 MNHEY and CDR2 SMNVEV (reference sequence). This CDR3 has 17 residues. Trimming stripped 3 bases from V and 2 bases from J, with 16 bases between. The CDR3 DNA sequence: TGTGCCAGCAGTTTCCGAAGATTACAGGGAAACACCGGGGAGCTGTTTTTT. This encodes CASSFRRLQGNTGELFF.

This chain joins TRBV6-1 and TRBJ1-5; 8 positions match TRBD1. After removal of 7 bases from V and 6 bases from J, the junction contained 2 bases not matched to a gene. The CDR3 has 12 amino acids. Germline V lookup: CDR1 MNHNS, CDR2 SASEGT. The CDR3: CASKQGAQPQHF. CDR3 sequence (DNA): TGTGCCAGCAAGCAGGGGGCTCAGCCCCAGCATTTT.